This is a list of T cell receptor beta chains from one sample in a study of T cell responses to AZD1222 COVID-19 vaccine. The table came from immunoSEQ multiplex PCR; TCRdb's copy has only in-frame clones and leaves some out. The repertoire has roughly 100,000 clones, 90% of them found once; the top ten carry around 7.6%. The input for sequencing was peripheral blood, taken 28 days after the second AZD1222 dose. These receptors were taken from an adult who received the AZD1222 COVID-19 vaccine. Each CDR3 is given without its conserved first and last residue. The order of the fields is V gene, D gene, J gene, CDR3 protein. The D gene is left open where the match is weak.

TRBV7-3	-	TRBJ2-5	ASSLRGTVQETQY
TRBV29-1	-	TRBJ2-5	SVEKQIQETQY
TRBV11-2	-	TRBJ1-2	ASSSTGGGPYGYT
TRBV12-3/TRBV12-4	-	TRBJ1-3	ASSGGAGNTIY
TRBV6-4	-	TRBJ2-7	ASRETTKLYEQY
TRBV5-8	-	TRBJ1-3	ASSHRTGNTIY
TRBV9	-	TRBJ2-7	ASSSHNRDEQY
TRBV4-2	-	TRBJ2-1	ASSPAPYNEQF
TRBV6-2/TRBV6-3	-	TRBJ2-2	ASSFQRPGELF
TRBV6-5	-	TRBJ1-5	ASSYVGGGNQPQH
TRBV30	-	TRBJ2-7	AFEVGVISYEQY
TRBV4-1	-	TRBJ1-1	ASSQGPRQRPGGAF
TRBV11-2	-	TRBJ2-5	ASSSGFSGETQY
TRBV11-2	-	TRBJ2-2	ASSRDAGELF
TRBV27	-	TRBJ1-1	ASSIRGTMNTEAF
TRBV27	-	TRBJ1-6	ASSLSRVSPLH
TRBV27	-	TRBJ1-2	ASRSTGGYT
TRBV9	-	TRBJ2-1	ASSVDSSTYNEQF
TRBV6-2/TRBV6-3	-	TRBJ1-1	ASSYSRNIEAF
TRBV10-3	-	TRBJ2-7	AMALYEQY
TRBV7-2	-	TRBJ2-7	ASSRGLEQY